This T cell receptor beta chain was profiled in a study of human T cells and chemical hapten exposure. TCRdb re-called the 5' RACE reads through MiXCR, storing one row per CDR3 protein. The data contain more than 60,000 distinct CDR3 sequences, about 15% of them seen just once; the ten biggest clones take up approximately 6.3%. This clonotype was detected a few times. Total RNA came from unfractionated whole blood. There are 13 residues in the CDR3. V dropped 8 bases and J dropped 2 bases, with 13 bases sitting between them. CDR1 and CDR2 (germline): SNHLY, FYNNEI. The receptor was isolated from a female donor in good health. The chain combines TRBV2 with TRBJ2-7, with D possibly TRBD1 on 6 matching bases. The CDR3 loop is CASCEDRPYEQYF. The CDR3 DNA reads as TGTGCCAGCTGCGAAGACAGGCCCTACGAGCAGTACTTC.